This T cell receptor (beta chain) was sequenced for a study of blood T cell repertoires in COVID-19 (dated by TCRdb to about 2020). Broadly, across the study: The collaborator samples originated in the United States, Italy and Spain and spanned the acute and convalescent phases of COVID-19. The material from the prospective study consisted of cDNA or gDNA derived from T cells, B-cell-depleted T cells, or PBMCs. Deeply sampled blood TCRbeta repertoires from subjects exposed to, actively infected with, or recovered from COVID-19 were included in the dataset. A freely available public database, intended as a resource for researchers studying the immune response to SARS-CoV-2, is where the repertoires were released. Samples came from the ongoing ImmuneRACE study (first 160 participants) plus 1,254 subjects from 6 global collaborators. Sample metadata almost always included a de-identified subject ID, COVID-19 status, age in years and sex. Where available, HLA class I and class II types were obtained from metadata supplied by the sample provider rather than from assay-based typing.

The immunoSEQ Assay, a bias-controlled multiplex PCR, was used to amplify TCRbeta CDR3 regions from genomic DNA. Processing in the source paper ran as follows. The number of nucleated cells in each sample was estimated by amplification of reference gene primers within the assay. Sequence reads were collapsed and filtered to measure the absolute abundance of every unique TCRbeta CDR3 rearrangement. Productive Simpson clonality was computed per sample as the square root of Simpson's diversity index over productive rearrangements. Sourced from immuneACCESS, this table was stored by TCRdb with only in-frame sequences that have V and J called. A share of the clones is absent; for the studies checked, an unresolved V gene accounts for under half, and the remainder has no known explanation. The DNA was the basis for D and trimming; V, J and clone size are from that table. The sample table lists over 600,000 clones, about nine tenths of them with a count of one. The ten largest clonotypes hold over 0.2% of the sample.

Study-wide conclusions, independent of this receptor: How much clinical and demographic metadata was included differed by source and by participant, and the metadata was provided uncurated.

The collaborating institutions used their own protocols to collect whole blood in K2EDTA tubes. For TCRbeta analysis, collaborator samples were shipped as frozen whole blood, as isolated PBMCs, or as DNA extracted from either sample type. The cysteine opens and the phenylalanine closes a CDR3 of 15 amino acids. The kept DNA is CDR3 alone, 45 bases in frame from the first base. The germline V end is reduced by 4 bases and the J end by 2 bases; junction bases left unmatched: 8. For CDR1 and CDR2, the germline V gene lists SGHRS and YFSETQ. Comment on this clone: The specificity of this receptor is unknown. No clone much larger than this one lies a single base away; base qualities are absent.

The receptor chain draws on TRBV5-1 and TRBJ1-2, with 7 bases in between that match TRBD1. This receptor was taken from a woman younger than 30 with acute or convalescent COVID-19. The sample was peripheral blood. The CDR3 here reads CASSGLTGLNYGYTF. The DNA is as follows: TGCGCCAGCAGCGGCCTGACAGGGCTCAACTATGGCTACACCTTC.